Reported below is one TCR beta chain. This entry comes from a study of response to subunit inactivated influenza vaccine. TCRdb re-derived calls from the RT-PCR reads in MiXCR, one entry per CDR3 protein. Of roughly 650,000 distinct CDR3 sequences detected, around 14% appear once; the ten largest clones hold roughly 10%. The CDR3 totals 16 residues. V gave up 4 bases and J gave up 4 bases, with 18 bases separating them. Source: PBMCs from blood, taken 12 days after vaccination. The clonotype originates from a man aged 50 or older who received an inactivated influenza vaccine. The V gene is TRBV12-3 or TRBV12-4, the J gene TRBJ2-3; the D gene is possibly TRBD2 (6 bases). Written as DNA, the CDR3 is TGTGCCAGCAGTTGGGGGTTGGGGGGAGGCGCAGATACGCAGTATTTT. Residues: CASSWGLGGGADTQYF.